This T cell receptor beta chain is drawn from a study of blood T cell repertoires in COVID-19. V lost 4 bases, J lost 5 bases, and 7 bases stayed unmatched. The germline V gene has CDR1 SGHTA and CDR2 FQGTGA. The CDR3 extends over 15 amino acids. Seattle's enrolled individuals joined amid active infection and were then monitored longitudinally. In the source study's methods: Amplified reference gene primers provided the basis for estimating nucleated cell counts. The data were produced by immunoSEQ multiplex PCR, yet TCRdb's version contains in-frame clones alone and is incomplete. The DNA gave D and trimming, while V, J and clone size come from that table. The sample shows about 210,000 clones, around 80% of them seen only once.

This chain uses TRBV7-3 with TRBJ1-5, with 8 bases matching TRBD1. The receptor's source is a woman in her fifties or sixties with COVID-19, enrolled during active disease. The specimen was peripheral blood. This CDR3 is CASSSTGGNDQPQHF. The CDR3 coding sequence is TGTGCCAGCAGCTCCACAGGGGGAAACGATCAGCCCCAGCATTTT. Variable domain in full (rest from reference TRBV7-3 and TRBJ1-5): GAGVSQTPSNKVTEKGKYVELRCDPISGHTALYWYRQSLGQGPEFLIYFQGTGAADDSGLPNDRFFAVRPEGSVSTLKIQRTERGDSAVYLCASSSTGGNDQPQHFGDGTRLSIL.